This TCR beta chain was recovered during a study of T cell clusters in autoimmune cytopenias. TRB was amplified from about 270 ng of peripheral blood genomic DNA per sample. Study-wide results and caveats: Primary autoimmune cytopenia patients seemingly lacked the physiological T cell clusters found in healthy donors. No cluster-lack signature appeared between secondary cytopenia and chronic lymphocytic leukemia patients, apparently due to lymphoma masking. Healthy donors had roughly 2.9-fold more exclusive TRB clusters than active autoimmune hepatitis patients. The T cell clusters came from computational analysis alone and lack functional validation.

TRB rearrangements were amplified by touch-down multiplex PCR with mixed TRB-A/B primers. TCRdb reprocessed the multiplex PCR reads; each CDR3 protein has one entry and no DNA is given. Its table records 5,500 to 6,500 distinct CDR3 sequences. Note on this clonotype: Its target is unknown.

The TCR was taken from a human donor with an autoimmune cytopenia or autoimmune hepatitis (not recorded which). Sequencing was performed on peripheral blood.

The CDR3 sequence: CSAPTSLTGTNEQFF. The rearrangement links TRBV20-1 to TRBJ2-1; TCRdb reports TRBD1, a call that lacks DNA to check it against. This CDR3 spans 15 amino acids. The germline V gene encodes CDR1 DFQATT and CDR2 SNEGSKA (reference sequence).